Shown below are 10 T cell receptor beta chains from a single sample sequenced in a study of blood T cell repertoires in COVID-19 (dated by TCRdb to 2019 to 2021). Library preparation used the immunoSEQ multiplex PCR assay. TCRdb limited this immuneACCESS table to in-frame rearrangements with V and J called. A share of clones is missing; checked studies link under half to unresolved V genes, and the rest is unexplained. This sample comprises about 89,000 clones, 75% to 85% of them detected only once. The ten top clones hold roughly 19% of the sample. The sequenced sample was peripheral blood. These receptors were obtained from a woman of 80 years or more with acute or convalescent COVID-19.

The table lists this clone with many counts. The rearrangement uses TRBV11-2 and TRBJ1-2; no reliable D call. CDR1 is SGHAT, CDR2 FQNNGV, per germline. Between the trimmed V and J ends, which lost 3 bases and 3 bases, there was a span of 11 bases. The CDR3 extends over 14 amino acids. CDR3 coding DNA: TGTGCCAGCAGCTTGTCAGGTGCCGACTATGGCTACACCTTC. This codes for CASSLSGADYGYTF.

This clone has just a few counts. The chain employs TRBV7-2 and TRBJ1-5, with TRBD1 identical over 7 bases. J gave up 6 bases and V 5 bases, and 7 bases lay outside the gene matches. Looked up from germline, CDR1 is SGHTA and CDR2 is FQGNSA. The CDR3 has 14 amino acids. This CDR3 reads CASSRAQGGQPQHF. The CDR3 nucleotides read TGTGCCAGCAGCCGGGCCCAGGGGGGTCAGCCCCAGCATTTT. The full variable domain, its missing parts supplied by reference TRBV7-2 and TRBJ1-5, is GAGVSQSPSNKVTEKGKDVELRCDPISGHTALYWYRQSLGQGLEFLIYFQGNSAPDKSGLPSDRFSAERTGGSVSTLTIQRTQQEDSAVYLCASSRAQGGQPQHFGDGTRLSIL.

The rearrangement uses TRBV12-3 or TRBV12-4 and TRBJ2-7; D might be TRBD1 (6 bases). The CDR3 covers 13 residues. V was shortened by 6 bases and J by 0 bases, with 9 bases between the two germline ends. CDR3 in amino acids: CASSPQGSYEQYF. CDR3 nucleotides: TGTGCCAGCAGCCCACAGGGCTCCTACGAGCAGTACTTC.

J is TRBJ2-5 and V is TRBV3-1 (or the pseudogene TRBV3-2); 11 bases are a match to TRBD1. The V gene end was trimmed by 5 bases and the J gene end by 5 bases; junction bases not matched to a gene: 10. Germline assignment: CDR1 LGHDT and CDR2 YNNKEL (reference sequence). This CDR3 contains 16 residues. CDR3 residues: CASSTRTGGAGETQYF. The CDR3 DNA reads as TGTGCCAGCAGCACTAGGACAGGGGGCGCGGGGGAGACCCAGTACTTC.

The chain joins TRBV15 to TRBJ2-7, with a possible D match to TRBD1 (5 bases). The CDR3 has 15 residues. V was clipped by 0 bases and J by 0 bases, with 9 bases between them. Per the germline V gene, CDR1 is LNHNV and CDR2 is YYDKDF (reference sequence). CDR3 nucleotide sequence: TGTGCCACCAGCAGAGATAAGGGGCACTCCTACGAGCAGTACTTC. It specifies CATSRDKGHSYEQYF.

The rearrangement uses TRBV5-1 and TRBJ2-7; TRBD1 aligns across 7 bases. Unmatched junction bases numbered 8, after V lost 0 bases and J lost 2 bases. The CDR3 contains 16 residues. From germline, CDR1 is SGHRS and CDR2 YFSETQ. The CDR3 is CASSLGAGGITYEQYF. In DNA form, the CDR3 reads TGCGCCAGCAGCTTGGGGGCAGGGGGAATTACCTACGAGCAGTACTTC.

The table lists this clone with a few counts. The rearrangement uses TRBV6-1 and TRBJ2-1, with 7 bases fitting TRBD2. The V segment lost 2 bases and the J segment 4 bases; nucleotides outside the gene matches: 5. Germline CDR1 and CDR2: MNHNS and SASEGT. This CDR3 contains 15 residues. The CDR3 nucleotides are TGTGCCAGCAGTGAAAGTGCGGGAGTGTACAATGAGCAGTTCTTC. Encoded protein: CASSESAGVYNEQFF.

This clone was recorded a few times. The rearrangement links TRBV27 to TRBJ1-6; 8 bases are shared with TRBD1. The ends lost 3 bases at V and 5 bases at J; junction bases unmatched: 15. CDR3 length: 19 residues. Looked up from germline, CDR1 is MNHEY and CDR2 is SMNVEV (reference sequence). The CDR3: CASSFSPVDREGDNSPLHF. DNA for the CDR3: TGTGCCAGCAGTTTCTCCCCCGTGGACAGGGAAGGAGATAATTCACCCCTCCACTTT.

The rearrangement uses TRBV2 and TRBJ2-7, with 8 positions matching TRBD1. The CDR3 is made up of 13 amino acids. Germline-derived CDR1 and CDR2 are SNHLY and FYNNEI. V lost 4 bases and J lost 4; bases outside the gene matches: 3. Here the CDR3 DNA reads TGTGCCAGCAGTGGAGGACAGGGTTACGAGCAGTACTTC. Translation gives CASSGGQGYEQYF.

This rearrangement joins TRBV11-2 to TRBJ1-2; 8 nucleotides line up with TRBD1. The CDR3 extends over 15 amino acids. V lost 5 bases, J lost 7 bases, and 12 bases stayed unmatched. The germline gives CDR1 SGHAT, CDR2 FQNNGV. The CDR3 is CASSLAPGQGGGYTF. The CDR3 bases are TGTGCCAGCAGCCTCGCCCCCGGACAGGGAGGTGGCTACACCTTC. The entire variable domain, with the rest obtained from reference TRBV11-2 and TRBJ1-2, is as follows: EAGVAQSPRYKIIEKRQSVAFWCNPISGHATLYWYQQILGQGPKLLIQFQNNGVVDDSQLPKDRFSAERLKGVDSTLKIQPAKLEDSAVYLCASSLAPGQGGGYTFGSGTRLTVV.